This TCR beta chain was sequenced during a study of vaccination and CD4 T cells after COVID-19. In the study overall: Convalescent patients gave post-COVID blood a median about 100 days post-diagnosis, range 35 to 161. Investigators stimulated cells with overlapping spike peptides drawn from SARS-CoV-2, HCoV-NL63, HCoV-OC43 and HCoV-229E. Study-wide results and caveats: Spike mono-reactive status applied to 304 of 307 vaccine-specific clones in convalescent patients.

Oncomine TCR Beta short-read sequencing was applied to DNA from cultured CD4+ T cells. In this case, cultured CD4+ T cells provided the extracted genomic DNA. Using its own MiXCR run on the PCR reads, TCRdb lists one record per CDR3 protein. Of under 7,500 distinct CDR3 sequences listed, 35% are singletons. On this clonotype: Antigen: not known.

CDR1 and CDR2 (germline): SGHTA, FQGNSA. This CDR3 comprises 12 residues. V shed 5 bases and J shed 6 bases, with 10 bases lying between them. The treatment: approximately 10-day PBMC culture with coronavirus spike peptide pools or control peptides (ViraFEST assay). An unexposed donor provided the CD4+ T cells, which were collected before the COVID-19 pandemic (2011-2018). Whenever cell numbers allowed, CD4+ T cells from unexposed donors were probed with SARS-CoV-2 S/N and four cold-coronavirus spikes. The chain carries TRBV7-2 and TRBJ1-2; the D gene is possibly TRBD1 (5 bases). What was sequenced was CD4+ T cells from blood, cultured in vitro. The source of this sequence is a human donor in good health. The CDR3: CASSPDRHGYTF. CDR3 nucleotide sequence: TGTGCCAGCAGCCCCGACAGACATGGCTACACCTTC.